The T cell receptor (beta chain) under discussion was sequenced for a study of PD-1 blockade in classical Hodgkin lymphoma. Study-wide points: Complete responders started with a diversity level that resembled newly diagnosed patients at baseline. Newly diagnosed patients were reported to start with lower TCR diversity than healthy donors.

CDR1 MNHEY and CDR2 SMNVEV come from the germline V gene (reference sequence). The CDR3 spans 13 residues. V was cut by 3 bases and J by 2 bases, with 5 bases left in between. The time point denotes: cycle 4 day 1 (C4D1), after five to seven weeks of nivolumab. Relapses following autologous stem cell transplantation were seen in all patients, with brentuximab vedotin exposure varying. Thawed PBMCs were the source of CD4+ T cells, purified by magnetic negative selection. Points on this clone: Its antigen is as yet unknown.

The assay was immunoSEQ multiplex PCR, and TCRdb's table has in-frame clones only and misses some. In the table there are 18,000 or so clones, roughly four fifths of which are singletons. The chain recombines TRBV27 with TRBJ2-1; D gene uncertain. The TCR was taken from a human donor with classical Hodgkin lymphoma. Sequenced material: CD4+ T cells from blood, taken before the fourth cycle of nivolumab. The CDR3 is CASSFRTYNEQFF. The CDR3 nucleotides read TGTGCCAGCAGTTTCCGGACCTACAATGAGCAGTTCTTC.